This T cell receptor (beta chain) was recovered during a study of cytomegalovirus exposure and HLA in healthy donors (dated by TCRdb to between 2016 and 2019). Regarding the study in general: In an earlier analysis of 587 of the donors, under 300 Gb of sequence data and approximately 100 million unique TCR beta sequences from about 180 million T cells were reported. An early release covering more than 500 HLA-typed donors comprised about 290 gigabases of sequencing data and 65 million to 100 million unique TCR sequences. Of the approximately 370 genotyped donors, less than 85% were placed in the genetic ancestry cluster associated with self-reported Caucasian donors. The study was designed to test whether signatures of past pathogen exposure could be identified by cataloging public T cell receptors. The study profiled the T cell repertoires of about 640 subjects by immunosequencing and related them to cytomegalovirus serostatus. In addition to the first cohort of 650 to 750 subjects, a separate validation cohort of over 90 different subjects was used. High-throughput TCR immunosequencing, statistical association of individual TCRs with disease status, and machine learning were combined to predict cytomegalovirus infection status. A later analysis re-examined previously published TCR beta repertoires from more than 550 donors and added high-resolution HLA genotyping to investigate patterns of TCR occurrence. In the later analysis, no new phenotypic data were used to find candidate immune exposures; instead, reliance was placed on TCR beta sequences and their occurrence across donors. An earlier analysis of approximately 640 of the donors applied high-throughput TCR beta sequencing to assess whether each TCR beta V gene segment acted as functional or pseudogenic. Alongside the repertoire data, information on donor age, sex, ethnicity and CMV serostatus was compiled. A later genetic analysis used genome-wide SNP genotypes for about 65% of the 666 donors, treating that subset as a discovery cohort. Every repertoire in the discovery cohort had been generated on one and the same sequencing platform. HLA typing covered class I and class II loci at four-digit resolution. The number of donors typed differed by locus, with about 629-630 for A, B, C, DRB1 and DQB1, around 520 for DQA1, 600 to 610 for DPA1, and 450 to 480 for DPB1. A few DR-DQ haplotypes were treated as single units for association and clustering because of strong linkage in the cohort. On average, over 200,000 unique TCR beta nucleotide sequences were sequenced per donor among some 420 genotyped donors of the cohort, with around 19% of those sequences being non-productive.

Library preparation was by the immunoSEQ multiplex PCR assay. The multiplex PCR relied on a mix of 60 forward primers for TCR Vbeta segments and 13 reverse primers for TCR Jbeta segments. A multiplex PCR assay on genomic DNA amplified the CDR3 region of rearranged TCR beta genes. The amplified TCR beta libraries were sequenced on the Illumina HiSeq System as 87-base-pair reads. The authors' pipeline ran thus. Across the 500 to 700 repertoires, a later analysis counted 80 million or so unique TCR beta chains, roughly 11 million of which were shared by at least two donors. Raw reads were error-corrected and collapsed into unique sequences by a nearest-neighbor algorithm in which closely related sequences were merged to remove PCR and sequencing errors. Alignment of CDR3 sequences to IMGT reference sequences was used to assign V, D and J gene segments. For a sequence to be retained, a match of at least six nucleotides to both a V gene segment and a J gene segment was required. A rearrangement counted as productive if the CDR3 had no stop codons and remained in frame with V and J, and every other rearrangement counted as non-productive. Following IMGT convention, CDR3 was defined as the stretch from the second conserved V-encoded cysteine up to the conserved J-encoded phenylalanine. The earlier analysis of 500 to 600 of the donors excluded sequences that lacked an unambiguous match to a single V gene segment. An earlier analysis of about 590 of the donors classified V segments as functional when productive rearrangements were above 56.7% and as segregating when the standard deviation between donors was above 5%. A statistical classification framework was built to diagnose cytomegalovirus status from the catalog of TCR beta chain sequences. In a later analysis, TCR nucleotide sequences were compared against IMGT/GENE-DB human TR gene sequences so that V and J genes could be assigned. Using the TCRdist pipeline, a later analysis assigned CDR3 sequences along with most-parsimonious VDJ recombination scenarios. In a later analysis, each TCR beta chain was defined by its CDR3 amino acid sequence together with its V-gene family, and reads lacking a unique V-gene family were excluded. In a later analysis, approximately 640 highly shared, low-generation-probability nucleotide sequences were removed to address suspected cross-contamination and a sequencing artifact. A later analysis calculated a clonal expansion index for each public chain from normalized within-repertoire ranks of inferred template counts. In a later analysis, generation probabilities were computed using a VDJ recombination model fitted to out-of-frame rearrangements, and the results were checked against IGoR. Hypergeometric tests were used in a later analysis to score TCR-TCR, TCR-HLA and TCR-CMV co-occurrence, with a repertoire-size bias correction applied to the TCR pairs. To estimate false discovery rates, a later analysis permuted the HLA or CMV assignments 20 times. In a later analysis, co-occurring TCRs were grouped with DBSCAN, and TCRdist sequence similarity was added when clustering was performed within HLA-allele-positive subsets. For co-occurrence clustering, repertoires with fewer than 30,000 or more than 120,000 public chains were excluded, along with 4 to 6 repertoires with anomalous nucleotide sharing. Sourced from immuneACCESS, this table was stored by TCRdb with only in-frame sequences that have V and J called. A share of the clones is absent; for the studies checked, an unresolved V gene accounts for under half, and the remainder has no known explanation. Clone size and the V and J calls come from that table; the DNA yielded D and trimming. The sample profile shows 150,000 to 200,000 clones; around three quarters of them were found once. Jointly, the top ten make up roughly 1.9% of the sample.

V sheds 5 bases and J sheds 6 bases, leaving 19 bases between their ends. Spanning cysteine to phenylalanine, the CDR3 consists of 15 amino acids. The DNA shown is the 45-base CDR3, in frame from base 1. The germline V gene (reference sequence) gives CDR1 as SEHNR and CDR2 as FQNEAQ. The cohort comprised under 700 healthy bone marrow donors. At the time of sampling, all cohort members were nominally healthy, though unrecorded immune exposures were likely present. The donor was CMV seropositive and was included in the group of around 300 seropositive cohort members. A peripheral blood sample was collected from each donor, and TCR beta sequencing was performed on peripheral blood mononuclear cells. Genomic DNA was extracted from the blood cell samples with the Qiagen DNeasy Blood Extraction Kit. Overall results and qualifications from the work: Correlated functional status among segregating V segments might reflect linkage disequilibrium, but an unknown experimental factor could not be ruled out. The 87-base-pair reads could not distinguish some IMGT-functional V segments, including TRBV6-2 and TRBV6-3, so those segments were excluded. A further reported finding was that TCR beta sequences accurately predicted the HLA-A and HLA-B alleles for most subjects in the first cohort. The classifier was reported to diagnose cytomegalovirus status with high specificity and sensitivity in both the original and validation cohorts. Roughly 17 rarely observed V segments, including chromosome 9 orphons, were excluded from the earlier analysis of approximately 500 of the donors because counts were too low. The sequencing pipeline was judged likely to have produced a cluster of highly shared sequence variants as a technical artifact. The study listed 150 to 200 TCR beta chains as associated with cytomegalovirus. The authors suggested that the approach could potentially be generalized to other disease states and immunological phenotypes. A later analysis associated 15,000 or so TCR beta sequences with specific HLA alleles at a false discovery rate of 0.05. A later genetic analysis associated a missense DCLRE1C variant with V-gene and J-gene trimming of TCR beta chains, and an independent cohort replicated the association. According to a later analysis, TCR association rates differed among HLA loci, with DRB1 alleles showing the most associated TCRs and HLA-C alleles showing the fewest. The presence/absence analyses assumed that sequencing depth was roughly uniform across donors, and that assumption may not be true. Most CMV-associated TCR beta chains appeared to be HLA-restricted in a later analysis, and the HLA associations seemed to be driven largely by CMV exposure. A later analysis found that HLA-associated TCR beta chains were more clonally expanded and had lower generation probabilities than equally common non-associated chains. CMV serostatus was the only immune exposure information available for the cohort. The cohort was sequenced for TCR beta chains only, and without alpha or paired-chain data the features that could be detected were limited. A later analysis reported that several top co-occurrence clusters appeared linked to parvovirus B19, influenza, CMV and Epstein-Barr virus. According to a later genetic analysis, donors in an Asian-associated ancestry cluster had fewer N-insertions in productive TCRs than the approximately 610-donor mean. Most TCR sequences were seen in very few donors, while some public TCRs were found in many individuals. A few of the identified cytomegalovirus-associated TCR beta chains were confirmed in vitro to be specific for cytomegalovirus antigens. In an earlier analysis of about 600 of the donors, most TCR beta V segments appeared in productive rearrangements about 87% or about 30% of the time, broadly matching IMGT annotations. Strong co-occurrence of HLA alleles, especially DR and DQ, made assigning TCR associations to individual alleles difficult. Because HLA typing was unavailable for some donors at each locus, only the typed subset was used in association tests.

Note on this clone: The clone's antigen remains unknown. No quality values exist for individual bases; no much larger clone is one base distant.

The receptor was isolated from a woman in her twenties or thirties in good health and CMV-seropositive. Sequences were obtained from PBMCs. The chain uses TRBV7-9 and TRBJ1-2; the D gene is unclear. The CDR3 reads CASSPLWEGRNGYTF. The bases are TGTGCCAGCAGCCCACTATGGGAAGGGAGGAATGGCTACACCTTC.